Below, 30 T cell receptor beta chains from the same sample are listed, as sequenced in a study of cytomegalovirus exposure and HLA in healthy donors. The PCR used 60 Vbeta and 13 Jbeta primers. Libraries were prepared by immunoSEQ multiplex PCR; TCRdb keeps only in-frame clonotypes and omits some of them. The sample has some 160,000 clones, roughly 80% seen once. Sequences were obtained from PBMCs. These receptors were taken from a woman in her forties in good health and CMV-seropositive.

This chain links TRBV9 with TRBJ2-3; 11 nucleotides match TRBD2. CDR3 length: 15 amino acids. Looked up from germline, CDR1 is SGDLS and CDR2 is YYNGEE. Trimming took 4 bases from V and 1 from J; bases not matched to a gene: 2. In nucleotides, the CDR3 is TGTGCCAGCAGCCTAGCGGGGGGAGGCACAGATACGCAGTATTTT. It specifies CASSLAGGGTDTQYF.

The rearrangement uses TRBV29-1 and TRBJ2-2, with 10 bases aligning to TRBD1. Germline CDR1 is SQVTM and CDR2 is ANQGSEA. This CDR3 is built from 14 residues. The junction had 7 bases not matched to a gene; V was cut back by 7 bases and J by 5 bases. CDR3 DNA sequence: TGCAGCGGCAGGACAGGGGGGAATACCGGGGAGCTGTTTTTT. Protein sequence: CSGRTGGNTGELFF.

The V gene is TRBV27, the J gene TRBJ2-4; TRBD1 agrees at 7 bases. This CDR3 comprises 17 residues. Trimming removed 5 bases from V and 0 bases from J; junction bases left unmatched: 10. Germline V gene lookup returns CDR1 MNHEY and CDR2 SMNVEV (reference sequence). CDR3 DNA sequence: TGTGCCAGCAGTCCTCCCGGGACAGCCGTAGCCAAAAACATTCAGTACTTC. Encoded protein: CASSPPGTAVAKNIQYF.

The V gene is TRBV2, the J gene TRBJ2-7; TRBD2 is a possible D gene (6 bases). The CDR3 is 15 amino acids. V lost 3 bases, J lost 6 bases, and 18 bases lay in between. Germline V CDR1 and CDR2: SNHLY, FYNNEI. The CDR3 here is CASSDNSGRTREQYF. The CDR3 nucleotides are TGTGCCAGCAGTGACAACAGCGGGCGGACCCGCGAGCAGTACTTC.

The chain uses TRBV6-5 and TRBJ2-5; 8 bases are a match to TRBD2. This CDR3 is built from 14 residues. The V segment lost 6 bases and the J segment 5 bases; nucleotides outside the gene matches: 8. From germline, CDR1 is MNHEY and CDR2 SVGAGI. In nucleotides, the CDR3 is TGTGCCAGCAGCTATAGCGGGATCGATGAGACCCAGTACTTC. This gives the protein CASSYSGIDETQYF.

The chain recombines TRBV5-6 with TRBJ2-3; TRBD2 agrees at 14 bases. This CDR3 region has 15 residues. Germline V gives CDR1 SGHDT, CDR2 YYEEEE. After removal of 2 bases from V and 5 bases from J, the junction contained 1 base not matched to a gene. For the CDR3, the DNA is TGTGCCAGCAGCTTCGGGACTAGCGGGGGAGATACGCAGTATTTT. Amino acids: CASSFGTSGGDTQYF.

The chain joins TRBV5-6 to TRBJ1-4, with 7 bases aligning to TRBD1. V lost 4 bases, J lost 8 bases, and 8 bases stayed unmatched. The CDR3 sequence is 14 residues long. The germline CDR1 and CDR2 sequences are SGHDT and YYEEEE. Here the CDR3 reads CASSKGQVGEKLFF. The CDR3 DNA is TGTGCCAGCAGCAAAGGACAGGTTGGCGAAAAACTGTTTTTT. Variable domain in full (rest from reference TRBV5-6 and TRBJ1-4): DAGVTQSPTHLIKTRGQQVTLRCSPKSGHDTVSWYQQALGQGPQFIFQYYEEEERQRGNFPDRFSGHQFPNYSSELNVNALLLGDSALYLCASSKGQVGEKLFFGSGTQLSVL.

V usage is TRBV4-3 and J usage is TRBJ1-6; 12 bases fit TRBD1. J lost 10 bases, V lost 1 base, and 5 bases had no gene match. CDR3 size: 16 residues. CDR1 is LGHNA, CDR2 YSLEER, per germline. The CDR3, as DNA: TGCGCCAGCAGCCAAGGGGACAGGGGGCTAGGGTCACCCCTCCACTTT. This gives the protein CASSQGDRGLGSPLHF.

The V gene is TRBV5-4, the J gene TRBJ2-3; 11 nucleotides agree with TRBD2. The germline CDR1 and CDR2 sequences are SGHNT and YYREEE (reference sequence). Trimming at V came to 5 bases and at J to 1 base, leaving 3 bases not matched to a gene. The CDR3 is 15 residues long. CDR3 DNA: TGTGCCAGCAGTAGCGGGAGGGCCGGCACAGATACGCAGTATTTT. This translates into CASSSGRAGTDTQYF.

This clone appeared a few times. This chain connects TRBV6-1 to TRBJ1-5, with D perhaps TRBD1 (5 bases). The CDR3 loop spans 11 amino acids. V was pared by 8 bases and J by 4 bases, with 6 bases between. Germline-derived CDR1 and CDR2 are MNHNS and SASEGT. As DNA, the CDR3 is TGTGCCAGCGGGGGGAATCAGCCCCAGCATTTT. Protein: CASGGNQPQHF.

This sequence joins TRBV18 and TRBJ1-5; D not resolved. The CDR3 extends over 14 amino acids. The V and J ends lost 3 bases and 2 bases respectively, with 8 bases between them. Germline loops: CDR1 KGHSH, CDR2 LQKENI. This chain's CDR3 is CASSPNEGNQPQHF. CDR3 nucleotide sequence: TGTGCCAGCTCACCGAACGAGGGCAATCAGCCCCAGCATTTT.

The CDR3, as DNA: TGTGCCAGTAGTATAATAGCGGCTAGCACAGATACGCAGTATTTT. It is translated as CASSIIAASTDTQYF. The rearrangement links TRBV19 to TRBJ2-3; D is perhaps TRBD2 (6 bases). Trimming cost V 2 bases and J 0 bases, with 9 bases left between them. The CDR3 covers 15 residues. Germline-derived CDR1 and CDR2 are LNHDA and SQIVND (reference sequence).

This rearrangement joins TRBV29-1 to TRBJ2-1; TRBD1 matches at 7 bases. CDR3 length: 12 amino acids. V dropped 5 bases and J dropped 8; count of bases not matched to a gene: 6. Germline values: CDR1 SQVTM, CDR2 ANQGSEA. The chain's CDR3 is CSVPRDSDEQFF. The CDR3 DNA reads as TGCAGCGTTCCCCGGGACAGTGATGAGCAGTTCTTC.

In this sample, this clone turned up once. The chain recombines TRBV7-9 with TRBJ2-3, with a weak D call TRBD1 (6 bases). Germline loops: CDR1 SEHNR, CDR2 FQNEAQ (reference sequence). Trimming shortened V by 1 base and J by 4 bases, and 12 bases separated the two germline ends. This CDR3 comprises 15 residues. The CDR3 here is CASSLEGRGPDTQYF. CDR3 nucleotide sequence: TGTGCCAGCAGCTTAGAGGGCAGGGGCCCAGATACGCAGTATTTT.

The J gene is TRBJ2-7, the V gene TRBV19; 10 bases map to TRBD1. Germline trimming cut 8 bases from V and 7 bases from J; bases unmatched to any gene: 8. This CDR3 spans 13 amino acids. Germline V CDR1 and CDR2: LNHDA, SQIVND (reference sequence). Here the CDR3 DNA reads TGTGCCAGTCAGGGACAGGGGAAAATGGAGCAGTACTTC. This gives the protein CASQGQGKMEQYF.

The chain couples TRBV4-2 to TRBJ2-7, with a tentative D call TRBD2 (6 bases). The CDR3 is 14 residues long. Germline CDR1 is LGHNA and CDR2 is YNFKEQ. V lost 0 bases and J 7 bases, leaving 13 bases between the germline ends. The CDR3 loop is CASSQDKSGVEQYF. The CDR3 region has the DNA TGTGCCAGCAGCCAAGACAAGTCGGGGGTTGAGCAGTACTTC.

V gene TRBV5-1 combines with J gene TRBJ2-7; TRBD1 matches at 8 bases. The ends lost 4 bases at V and 0 bases at J; junction bases unmatched: 15. The CDR3 runs 18 residues. Germline assignment: CDR1 SGHRS and CDR2 YFSETQ. The CDR3 region is CASSVGPTGTGVSYEQYF. DNA of the CDR3: TGCGCCAGCAGCGTTGGCCCCACCGGGACAGGTGTCTCCTACGAGCAGTACTTC.

This clone occurred a few times. The rearrangement joins TRBV30 to TRBJ1-1; TRBD1 is a possible D gene (6 bases). V lost 0 bases, J lost 4 bases, and 9 bases lay in between. This CDR3 is built from 13 residues. The V gene's germline CDR1 is GTSNPN and CDR2 SVGIG (reference sequence). This CDR3 is CAWSVGGGTEAFF. CDR3 coding DNA: TGTGCCTGGAGTGTAGGGGGGGGCACTGAAGCTTTCTTT.

This clone has just one count. V usage is TRBV5-4 and J usage is TRBJ1-1; 9 bases map to TRBD1. CDR1 SGHNT and CDR2 YYREEE come from the germline V gene (reference sequence). CDR3 length equals 12 residues. Trimming at V came to 0 bases and at J to 10 bases, leaving 1 base not matched to a gene. The DNA of the CDR3 is TGTGCCAGCAGCTTGGGGGACAGGGTAGCTTTCTTT. This codes for CASSLGDRVAFF.

This clone was recorded a few times. The chain joins TRBV7-3 to TRBJ2-7; D is possibly TRBD1 (6 bases). Deletions cut 5 bases from V and 2 bases from J, with 10 bases between. The CDR3 is 13 residues long. CDR1 and CDR2 from the germline V gene are SGHTA and FQGTGA. The CDR3 protein is CASSVQGAYEQYF. Here the CDR3 DNA reads TGTGCCAGCAGCGTACAGGGTGCCTACGAGCAGTACTTC.

The count of this clone is one. The rearrangement joins TRBV28 to TRBJ1-6; maybe TRBD1 (6 bases). Trimming stripped 4 bases from V and 7 bases from J, with 20 bases between. The V gene's germline CDR1 is MDHEN and CDR2 SYDVKM. CDR3 length: 17 residues. The CDR3 reads CASSSPGDRAFNSPLHF. In DNA form, the CDR3 reads TGTGCCAGCAGTTCTCCAGGGGATAGGGCCTTCAATTCACCCCTCCACTTT.

The gene calls are TRBV5-5 and TRBJ2-3; the D gene is possibly TRBD2 (6 bases). Germline values: CDR1 SGHKS, CDR2 YYEKEE (reference sequence). The CDR3 spans 14 residues. Trimming pared 4 bases from V and 0 bases from J, leaving 9 bases between. The CDR3 loop reads CASSILASTDTQYF. For the CDR3, the DNA is TGTGCCAGCAGCATACTAGCTAGCACAGATACGCAGTATTTT.

The CDR3 DNA follows: TGTGCCATCAGTGAAGACAGGACCCGGTACACTGAAGCTTTCTTT. This sequence encodes CAISEDRTRYTEAFF. The chain carries TRBV10-3 and TRBJ1-1, with TRBD1 as a possible D gene (6 bases). V dropped 3 bases and J dropped 3 bases, with 14 bases sitting between them. The CDR3 covers 15 residues. CDR1 ENHRY and CDR2 SYGVKD come from the germline V gene.

The V and J genes are TRBV7-3 and TRBJ2-7; 14 bases are shared with TRBD2. The length of the CDR3 is 18 residues. The junction had 16 bases not matched to a gene; V was cut back by 7 bases and J by 5 bases. Germline V gene data show CDR1 as SGHTA and CDR2 as FQGTGA. DNA of the CDR3: TGTGCCAGCACCGATGTCCAAGGGACTAGCGGGGGCGGGGACGAGCAGTACTTC. Translating it yields CASTDVQGTSGGGDEQYF.

The chain uses TRBV15 and TRBJ1-1; a weak D match, TRBD1 (6 bases). CDR1 is LNHNV, CDR2 YYDKDF, per germline (reference sequence). V lost 4 bases and J lost 2, with 8 bases in between. CDR3 length equals 13 residues. This CDR3 is CATSTGGNTEAFF. DNA of the CDR3: TGTGCCACCAGCACGGGGGGCAACACTGAAGCTTTCTTT.

The chain is built from TRBV6-5 and TRBJ2-7; 9 nucleotides match TRBD1. From germline, CDR1 is MNHEY and CDR2 SVGAGI. V lost 2 bases and J lost 5; bases outside the gene matches: 7. CDR3 length: 15 residues. The DNA for the CDR3 is TGTGCCAGCAGTTACGCCCCCGGGACAGGGAACGAGCAGTACTTC. It is translated as CASSYAPGTGNEQYF.

This clone was seen only once. This chain connects TRBV9 to TRBJ2-5, with 11 bases fitting TRBD1. Germline lookup yields CDR1 SGDLS and CDR2 YYNGEE. The CDR3 consists of 15 residues. V lost 7 bases to trimming and J lost 5 bases; unmatched junction nucleotides: 10. Here the CDR3 reads CASGPGQGVRETQYF. As DNA, the CDR3 is TGTGCCAGCGGCCCGGGACAGGGGGTCCGGGAGACCCAGTACTTC.

V and J are TRBV19 and TRBJ1-1, with a weak D call TRBD1 (6 bases). The ends were cut back, 3 bases at V and 0 bases at J, with 14 bases in the middle. Germline values: CDR1 LNHDA, CDR2 SQIVND (reference sequence). This CDR3 has 16 amino acids. The CDR3 region has the DNA TGTGCCAGTAGTATTTCCTACAGGGTCATGAACACTGAAGCTTTCTTT. It is translated as CASSISYRVMNTEAFF.

A note on this clone: The same CDR3 is also encoded by other DNA sequences in this sample. The chain uses TRBV7-2 and TRBJ2-2; D possibly corresponds to TRBD1 (6 bases). There are 13 residues in the CDR3. CDR1 is SGHTA, CDR2 FQGNSA, per germline. Trimming removed 5 bases from V and 5 bases from J, with 9 bases in between. The CDR3 region has the DNA TGTGCCAGCAGCCCAGGGGTAACCGGGGAGCTGTTTTTT. Amino acids: CASSPGVTGELFF. Filled out from reference TRBV7-2 and TRBJ2-2, the complete variable domain reads GAGVSQSPSNKVTEKGKDVELRCDPISGHTALYWYRQSLGQGLEFLIYFQGNSAPDKSGLPSDRFSAERTGGSVSTLTIQRTQQEDSAVYLCASSPGVTGELFFGEGSRLTVL.

The chain uses TRBV5-1 and TRBJ2-7; 8 bases match TRBD2. After removal of 3 bases from V and 3 bases from J, the junction contained 5 bases not matched to a gene. Looked up from germline, CDR1 is SGHRS and CDR2 is YFSETQ. The CDR3 consists of 14 residues. The CDR3 here is CASSSGLDGYEQYF. The CDR3 region has the DNA TGCGCCAGCAGCTCGGGACTAGATGGCTACGAGCAGTACTTC.